The 24 T cell receptor beta chains below all came from one sample that was sequenced in a study of blood T cell repertoires in COVID-19 (dated by TCRdb to the early 2020s). Libraries were built with the immunoSEQ multiplex PCR assay. TCRdb limited this immuneACCESS table to in-frame rearrangements with V and J called. A share of clones is missing; checked studies link under half to unresolved V genes, and the rest is unexplained. Present in this sample are under 90,000 clones, 80% of which were seen just once. The ten largest clonotypes hold 9.5% to 15% of the sample. Sequencing used peripheral blood. These receptors originate from a human donor in a cohort sampled during active COVID-19.

The gene calls are TRBV2 and TRBJ1-2, with no clear D. The CDR3 is 13 residues long. The V end was cut by 4 bases, the J end by 8 bases, with 14 bases between. The germline V gene encodes CDR1 SNHLY and CDR2 FYNNEI. CDR3 loop: CASSVGLRVGYTF. The CDR3 nucleotides read TGTGCCAGCAGTGTGGGCCTACGCGTCGGCTACACCTTC. Filled out from reference TRBV2 and TRBJ1-2, the complete variable domain reads EPEVTQTPSHQVTQMGQEVILRCVPISNHLYFYWYRQILGQKVEFLVSFYNNEISEKSEIFDDQFSVERPDGSNFTLKIRSTKLEDSAMYFCASSVGLRVGYTFGSGTRLTVV.

The J gene is TRBJ1-4, the V gene TRBV2, with TRBD1 identical over 12 bases. This CDR3 is 15 amino acids long. Unmatched junction bases numbered 8, after V lost 7 bases and J lost 8 bases. The germline V gene has CDR1 SNHLY and CDR2 FYNNEI. The DNA of the CDR3 is TGTGCCAGCAATGGGGACAGGGGGCCGGGGGAAAAACTGTTTTTT. This codes for CASNGDRGPGEKLFF.

J is TRBJ1-2 and V is TRBV4-3; D remains unclear. The CDR3 length is 15 residues. CDR1 is LGHNA and CDR2 is YSLEER in the germline V gene. Deletions cut 0 bases from V and 2 bases from J, with 10 bases between. The CDR3 nucleotides are TGCGCCAGCAGCCAAGAAATCGGGGTGAACTATGGCTACACCTTC. Translation gives CASSQEIGVNYGYTF.

The V and J genes are TRBV18 and TRBJ2-3; perhaps TRBD1 as D (5 bases). Between the trimmed V and J ends, which lost 3 bases and 6 bases, there was a span of 16 bases. Looked up from germline, CDR1 is KGHSH and CDR2 is LQKENI. The CDR3 is made up of 15 amino acids. The CDR3 protein is CASSPQSRAWDTQYF. As DNA, the CDR3 is TGTGCCAGCTCACCTCAGTCCAGGGCATGGGATACGCAGTATTTT.

V usage is TRBV7-8 and J usage is TRBJ2-1; 14 bases agree with TRBD2. The junction had 5 bases not matched to a gene; V was cut back by 4 bases and J by 9 bases. This CDR3 region has 15 residues. Germline-derived CDR1 and CDR2 are SGHVS and FQNEAQ. Here the CDR3 DNA reads TGTGCCAGCAGCTCGAGACTAGCGGGAGGGGTTGAGCAGTTCTTC. Its translation: CASSSRLAGGVEQFF.

The genes are TRBV5-1 and TRBJ2-1, with D unresolved. Germline CDR1 reads SGHRS; CDR2 reads YFSETQ. The CDR3 length is 14 residues. The germline V and J ends were trimmed by 5 bases and 0 bases, with 9 bases remaining between them. This CDR3 is CASSRSNSYNEQFF. CDR3 bases: TGCGCCAGCAGTAGGAGTAACTCCTACAATGAGCAGTTCTTC.

The gene calls are TRBV12-3 or TRBV12-4 and TRBJ1-1, with D perhaps matching TRBD1 (6 bases). The CDR3 consists of 13 residues. The V gene lost 1 base and the J gene lost 5 bases, with 8 bases spanning the gap. The CDR3 sequence: CASSLVQGTEAFF. The CDR3 DNA follows: TGTGCCAGCAGTTTAGTGCAGGGGACTGAAGCTTTCTTT.

V and J are TRBV21-1 and TRBJ2-7; the D call of TRBD2 is as the table states it, not checked on the DNA. TRBV21-1 is labeled a pseudogene. The CDR3 length is 17 residues. CDR3 nucleotide sequence: TGTGCCAGCAGCAAAGGGGGGGAGCAGCCTAGCTCCTACGAGCAGTACGTC. It specifies CASSKGGEQPSSYEQYV.

The chain links TRBV7-9 to TRBJ2-1; TRBD2 agrees at 11 bases. Germline loops: CDR1 SEHNR, CDR2 FQNEAQ (reference sequence). This CDR3 region has 17 residues. V lost 5 bases, J lost 7 bases, and 13 bases stayed unmatched. The CDR3 bases are TGTGCCAGCAGCGATCTAGCGGGGGGCCCCGGTGCGAATGAGCAGTTCTTC. Its translation is CASSDLAGGPGANEQFF. Full variable domain (missing parts from reference TRBV7-9 and TRBJ2-1): DTGVSQNPRHKITKRGQNVTFRCDPISEHNRLYWYRQTLGQGPEFLTYFQNEAQLEKSRLLSDRFSAERPKGSFSTLEIQRTEQGDSAMYLCASSDLAGGPGANEQFFGPGTRLTVL.

DNA for the CDR3: TGTGCCAGCAGTTCCGGGACAGGGATCTCTGGGGCCAACGTCCTGACTTTC. This encodes CASSSGTGISGANVLTF. The chain employs TRBV2 and TRBJ2-6; 9 nucleotides line up with TRBD1. The germline V gene has CDR1 SNHLY and CDR2 FYNNEI. Losses at the gene ends were 5 bases for V and 0 bases for J; bases not matched to a gene: 5. There are 17 residues in the CDR3.

The chain recombines TRBV5-5 with TRBJ1-5, with D unresolved. This CDR3 has 14 residues. Trimming stripped 0 bases from V and 3 bases from J, with 7 bases between. Germline V lookup: CDR1 SGHKS, CDR2 YYEKEE (reference sequence). The CDR3 nucleotides are TGTGCCAGCAGCTTGGTCCACATCAATCAGCCCCAGCATTTT. Its protein is CASSLVHINQPQHF.

The CDR3 DNA follows: TGTGCCAGCAGTAAACAGCAGGGTCTCACTTCACCCCTCCACTTT. Protein sequence: CASSKQQGLTSPLHF. The rearrangement uses TRBV6-5 and TRBJ1-6, with a possible D match to TRBD1 (5 bases). CDR1 and CDR2 from the germline V gene are MNHEY and SVGAGI. The CDR3 length is 15 residues. V lost 5 bases and J 9 bases, leaving 17 bases between the germline ends.

This chain uses TRBV18 with TRBJ2-4, with a possible D match to TRBD2 (6 bases). The length of the CDR3 is 12 residues. Trimming cost V 6 bases and J 7 bases, with 10 bases left between them. Germline values: CDR1 KGHSH, CDR2 LQKENI. CDR3 nucleotides: TGTGCCAGCTCCCTGGAGGGGAACATTCAGTACTTC. This codes for CASSLEGNIQYF.

This chain connects TRBV18 to TRBJ2-7; TRBD2 aligns across 8 bases. V gave up 5 bases and J gave up 6 bases; unmatched junction bases: 6. Germline V gene data show CDR1 as KGHSH and CDR2 as LQKENI. The CDR3 runs to 13 residues. CDR3 loop: CASSSVAGTEQYV. The CDR3, as DNA: TGTGCCAGCTCATCGGTAGCGGGAACCGAGCAGTACGTC.

The chain has TRBV24-1 and TRBJ2-3, with TRBD2 matching over 7 bases. Germline CDR1 is KGHDR and CDR2 is SFDVKD. The CDR3 is made up of 17 amino acids. V was clipped by 5 bases and J by 4 bases; unmatched bases: 14. CDR3 DNA sequence: TGTGCCACCAGTGCCGCCCCTCGGACTCGGGAGGCAGATACGCAGTATTTT. It yields the protein CATSAAPRTREADTQYF.

This clone has only a few counts. The chain recombines TRBV29-1 with TRBJ2-1; the match to TRBD2 covers 9 bases. CDR3 length: 16 residues. Germline assignment: CDR1 SQVTM and CDR2 ANQGSEA. V lost 0 bases, J lost 2 bases, and 5 bases stayed unmatched. The CDR3 loop reads CSVEDPLAGTYNEQFF. The CDR3 nucleotides read TGCAGCGTTGAAGATCCCCTAGCGGGAACCTACAATGAGCAGTTCTTC.

The rearrangement links TRBV27 to TRBJ1-1; 7 positions agree with TRBD1. Per the germline V gene, CDR1 is MNHEY and CDR2 is SMNVEV (reference sequence). The junction had 3 bases not matched to a gene; V was cut back by 4 bases and J by 7 bases. CDR3 size: 12 residues. This chain's CDR3 is CASSSTGLEAFF. The CDR3, as DNA: TGTGCCAGCAGTTCGACAGGGCTTGAAGCTTTCTTT.

The chain recombines TRBV6-2 or TRBV6-3 with TRBJ1-5, with TRBD1 matching over 8 bases. This CDR3 is 20 amino acids long. V dropped 6 bases and J dropped 7; count of bases not matched to a gene: 26. Germline CDR1 reads MNHEY; CDR2 reads SVGEGT. CDR3 nucleotides: TGTGCCAGCAGGTACAATATTCGCTCAACCGGGACAGGCCTTTTGCAGCCCCAGCATTTT. The encoded protein is CASRYNIRSTGTGLLQPQHF.

This chain uses TRBV5-1 with TRBJ2-1, with unresolved D. The CDR3 is made up of 14 amino acids. Germline V gene data show CDR1 as SGHRS and CDR2 as YFSETQ. The V end lost 5 bases, the J end lost 9 bases, and 18 bases lay between the germline ends. CDR3: CASRPIIRTREQFF. The CDR3, as DNA: TGCGCCAGCAGACCGATTATAAGAACGCGTGAGCAGTTCTTC.

This chain uses TRBV7-3 with TRBJ2-3; 7 nucleotides line up with TRBD2. V shed 2 bases, J shed 4 bases, and the junction held 3 bases outside the gene matches. The CDR3 is 14 residues long. Germline-derived CDR1 and CDR2 are SGHTA and FQGTGA. Here the CDR3 reads CASSLRGGADTQYF. The CDR3 nucleotides are TGTGCCAGCAGCTTACGCGGGGGAGCAGATACGCAGTATTTT.

The chain uses TRBV10-2 and TRBJ2-3, with D hard to call. The CDR3 extends over 12 amino acids. CDR1 WSHSY and CDR2 SAAADI come from the germline V gene. V was shortened by 9 bases and J by 0 bases, with 7 bases between the two germline ends. The CDR3 bases are TGCGCCAGTTGTAGCAGCACAGATACGCAGTATTTT. Protein: CASCSSTDTQYF.

This clone was counted between two and nine times. V usage is TRBV4-1 and J usage is TRBJ1-1; D unresolved. The ends were cut back, 4 bases at V and 3 bases at J, with 15 bases in the middle. In germline, CDR1 is MGHRA, CDR2 YSYEKL. The CDR3 totals 15 residues. The CDR3 nucleotides are TGCGCCAGCAGCCGCCGCACACAGTGGGACACTGAAGCTTTCTTT. Protein: CASSRRTQWDTEAFF.

CDR3 in DNA: TGCGCCAGCAGGCCACAGGGGCCCTCCTACGAGCAGTACTTC. Protein product: CASRPQGPSYEQYF. The V and J genes are TRBV5-1 and TRBJ2-7, with TRBD1 matching over 7 bases. The CDR3 totals 14 residues. V was clipped by 5 bases and J by 0 bases; unmatched bases: 5. Per germline, CDR1 SGHRS and CDR2 YFSETQ.

The chain couples TRBV10-3 to TRBJ2-7, with a tentative D call TRBD2 (5 bases). Looked up from germline, CDR1 is ENHRY and CDR2 is SYGVKD. Trimming took 0 bases from V and 6 from J, leaving 12 bases between them. CDR3 length: 14 residues. The CDR3 region has the DNA TGTGCCATCAGTGAGTCGACTATGACGGCCGAGCAGTACTTC. Translated: CAISESTMTAEQYF.